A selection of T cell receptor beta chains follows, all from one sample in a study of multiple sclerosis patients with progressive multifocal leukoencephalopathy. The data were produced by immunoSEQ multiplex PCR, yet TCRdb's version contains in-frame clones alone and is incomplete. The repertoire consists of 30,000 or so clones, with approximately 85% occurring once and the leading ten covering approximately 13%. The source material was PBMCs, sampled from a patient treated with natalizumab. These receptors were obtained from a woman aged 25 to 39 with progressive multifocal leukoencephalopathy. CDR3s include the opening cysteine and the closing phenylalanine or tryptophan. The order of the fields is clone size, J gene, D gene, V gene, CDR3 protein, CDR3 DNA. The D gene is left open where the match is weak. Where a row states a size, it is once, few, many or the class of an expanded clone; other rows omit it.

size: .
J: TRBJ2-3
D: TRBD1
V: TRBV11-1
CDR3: CASSLLTGTTDTQYF
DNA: TGTGCCAGCAGCTTACTGACAGGGACCACAGATACGCAGTATTTT

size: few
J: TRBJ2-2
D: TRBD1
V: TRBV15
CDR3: CATSGRQGVHTGELFF
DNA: TGTGCCACCAGCGGTCGACAGGGAGTACACACCGGGGAGCTGTTTTTT

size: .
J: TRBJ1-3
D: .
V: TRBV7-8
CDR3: CASSQDRIGNTIYF
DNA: TGTGCCAGCAGCCAGGACCGAATTGGAAACACCATATATTTT

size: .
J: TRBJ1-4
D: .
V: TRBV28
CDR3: CASSSAGGGNYEKLFF
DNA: TGTGCCAGCAGTTCCGCCGGAGGGGGTAACTATGAAAAACTGTTTTTT

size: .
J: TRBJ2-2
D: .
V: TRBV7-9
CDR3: CASSLVGSTGELFF
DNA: TGTGCCAGCAGCTTAGTAGGGAGCACCGGGGAGCTGTTTTTT

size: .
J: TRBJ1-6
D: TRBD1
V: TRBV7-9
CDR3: CASRGGGQGNSPLHF
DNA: TGTGCCAGCAGGGGAGGGGGACAGGGGAATTCACCCCTCCACTTT

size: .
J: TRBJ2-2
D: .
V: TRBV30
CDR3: CAWSGVLENTGELFF
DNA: TGTGCCTGGAGTGGGGTCCTTGAGAACACCGGGGAGCTGTTTTTT

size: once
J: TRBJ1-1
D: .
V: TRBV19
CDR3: CASSILDKKNTEAFF
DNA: TGTGCCAGTAGTATTTTGGACAAGAAGAACACTGAAGCTTTCTTT

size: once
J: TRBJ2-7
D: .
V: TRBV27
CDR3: CASSLSLSYEQYF
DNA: TGTGCCAGCAGTTTATCGCTGTCCTACGAGCAGTACTTC

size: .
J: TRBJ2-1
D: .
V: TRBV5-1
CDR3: CASSGGRRGSYNEQFF
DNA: TGCGCCAGCAGCGGTGGGCGGCGGGGCTCCTACAATGAGCAGTTCTTC

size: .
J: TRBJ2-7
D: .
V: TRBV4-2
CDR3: CASSQDFNYEQYF
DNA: TGTGCCAGCAGCCAAGACTTTAACTACGAGCAGTACTTC

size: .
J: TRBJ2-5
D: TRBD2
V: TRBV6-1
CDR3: CASSVTSGSGETQYF
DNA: TGTGCCAGCAGTGTGACTAGCGGGAGCGGGGAGACCCAGTACTTC

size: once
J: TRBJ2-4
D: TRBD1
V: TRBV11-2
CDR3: CASRGTGNIQYF
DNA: TGTGCCAGCAGGGGGACAGGCAACATTCAGTACTTC

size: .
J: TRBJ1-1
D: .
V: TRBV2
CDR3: CASSSNKLEVTEAFF
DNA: TGTGCCAGCAGTTCCAACAAGTTGGAAGTCACTGAAGCTTTCTTT

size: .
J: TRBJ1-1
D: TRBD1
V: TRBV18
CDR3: CASSPTGLRAKYGMNTEAFF
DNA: TGTGCCAGCTCACCGACAGGGTTGAGGGCGAAATACGGTATGAACACTGAAGCTTTCTTT

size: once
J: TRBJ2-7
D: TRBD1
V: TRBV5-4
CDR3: CASSATGTGNEQYF
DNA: TGTGCCAGCAGCGCTACCGGGACAGGGAACGAGCAGTACTTC

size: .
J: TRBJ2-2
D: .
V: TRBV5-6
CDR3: CASSRRGNTGELFF
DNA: TGTGCCAGCAGCCGCCGAGGGAACACCGGGGAGCTGTTTTTT

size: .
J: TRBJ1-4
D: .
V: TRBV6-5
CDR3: CASSRSGRFGEKLFF
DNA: TGTGCCAGCAGTCGCTCCGGGAGGTTCGGTGAAAAACTGTTTTTT

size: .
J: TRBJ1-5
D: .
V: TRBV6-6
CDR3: CASSYSADQPQHF
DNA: TGTGCCAGCAGTTACTCGGCGGATCAGCCCCAGCATTTT

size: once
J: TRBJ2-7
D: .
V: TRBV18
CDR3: CASSPLSGHEQYF
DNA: TGTGCCAGCTCACCACTATCGGGGCACGAGCAGTACTTC

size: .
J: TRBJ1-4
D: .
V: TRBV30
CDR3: CAWSAATNEKLFF
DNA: TGTGCCTGGAGTGCCGCAACTAATGAAAAACTGTTTTTT

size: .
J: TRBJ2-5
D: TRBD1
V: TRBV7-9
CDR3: CASRAAGTGKGETQYF
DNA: TGTGCCAGCAGGGCCGCCGGGACAGGGAAGGGGGAGACCCAGTACTTC

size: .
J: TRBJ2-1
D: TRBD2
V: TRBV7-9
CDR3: CASSLAQRGSYNEQFF
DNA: TGTGCCAGCAGCTTAGCCCAGCGGGGCTCCTACAATGAGCAGTTCTTC

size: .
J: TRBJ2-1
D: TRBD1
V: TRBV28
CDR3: CASSRGQYNEQFF
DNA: TGTGCCAGCAGTCGGGGACAGTACAATGAGCAGTTCTTC

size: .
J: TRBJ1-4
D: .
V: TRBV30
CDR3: CAWKGDILNEKLFF
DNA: TGTGCCTGGAAGGGGGACATACTAAATGAAAAACTGTTTTTT

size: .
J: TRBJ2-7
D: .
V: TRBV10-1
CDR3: CASRGGAGASSYEQYF
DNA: TGCGCCAGCAGGGGGGGGGCAGGGGCGAGCTCCTACGAGCAGTACTTC

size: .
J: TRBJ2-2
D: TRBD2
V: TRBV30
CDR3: CAWSLLAGDTGELFF
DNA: TGTGCCTGGAGTCTACTAGCGGGAGACACCGGGGAGCTGTTTTTT

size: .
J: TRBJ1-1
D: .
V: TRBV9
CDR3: CASSVDPGTEAFF
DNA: TGTGCCAGCAGCGTAGATCCGGGCACTGAAGCTTTCTTT